This T cell receptor (beta chain) derives from a study of early stage breast cancer tumors. Study-wide context: Invasive lobular carcinomas made up about 35% of the 12 ER+/PR+/HER2- tumors. Samples were sequenced at 7.5 to 10-fold average coverage.

Turning to this clone: The antigen is unknown.

General study points: Commonly generated sequences made up most enriched TCRB sequences shared between patients.

Germline loops: CDR1 MNHEY, CDR2 SMNVEV (reference sequence). The V gene lost 5 bases and the J gene lost 5 bases, with 9 bases spanning the gap. The CDR3 is 12 amino acids. Only in-frame clones appear in the TCRdb table, and some are missing; sequencing was by immunoSEQ multiplex PCR. The data show fewer than 75,000 clones, more than 60% seen once. Sequenced sample: blood. V is TRBV27 and J is TRBJ1-2, with D tentatively TRBD1 (5 bases). The sequence was obtained from a person younger than 45 with breast cancer. The CDR3 spells CASSRAGYGYTF. CDR3 DNA: TGTGCCAGCAGTCGCGCAGGGTATGGCTACACCTTC.